A selection of T cell receptor beta chains follows, all from one sample in a study of blood T cell repertoires in COVID-19. TCRdb's table, derived via immunoSEQ multiplex PCR, lists solely in-frame clones and lacks some. The repertoire holds approximately 34,000 clones, with 81% as singletons. Specimen: peripheral blood. The receptors were gathered from a man aged 65 to 85 with COVID-19, enrolled during active disease. CDR3s include the opening cysteine and the closing phenylalanine or tryptophan.

cdr3_aa	v_call	j_call
CASSYGQGASYEQYF	TRBV9	TRBJ2-7
CASSFSGRLDEQFF	TRBV6-5	TRBJ2-1
CSGLGVRNEQFF	TRBV29-1	TRBJ2-1
CASSYLTGSEAFF	TRBV6-2/TRBV6-3	TRBJ1-1
CASSPAGTTGGEQFF	TRBV7-3	TRBJ2-1
CASSSDRAMNTEAFF	TRBV6-6	TRBJ1-1
CAWIFTGLNTEAFF	TRBV30	TRBJ1-1
CASSQIPGGITDTQYF	TRBV4-1	TRBJ2-3
CASSLQGVNTEAFF	TRBV7-9	TRBJ1-1
CASGTGSNTQYF	TRBV9	TRBJ2-3
CASSFRGTDTQYF	TRBV28	TRBJ2-3
CASSPGTSFEQFF	TRBV6-2/TRBV6-3	TRBJ2-1
CASSAGQGVDTEAFF	TRBV5-1	TRBJ1-1
CASSPYESDTSTDTQYF	TRBV7-9	TRBJ2-3
CASSLGRWGDRVYQETQYF	TRBV11-3	TRBJ2-5
CASREYSGVQFF	TRBV5-6	TRBJ2-1
CASSPYSGPHSGTDTQYF	TRBV27	TRBJ2-3
CASSPRDRPYEQCF	TRBV28	TRBJ2-7
CATSDEGLTGELFF	TRBV24-1	TRBJ2-2
CASSQDRGPNQPQHF	TRBV7-9	TRBJ1-5
CASATYFARQGSSYEQYF	TRBV28	TRBJ2-7
CASSRRQGALDNEQFF	TRBV4-3	TRBJ2-1
CASSLASDFGETQYF	TRBV28	TRBJ2-5
CAWSPKGLGKGANYGYTF	TRBV30	TRBJ1-2
CASRQQGGDYGYTF	TRBV27	TRBJ1-2
CASSQTRVGEQYF	TRBV4-1	TRBJ2-7
CATSDSGGYYNEQFF	TRBV24-1	TRBJ2-1
CASSPQGADTGELFF	TRBV18	TRBJ2-2
CASSQGGRAGPGTNEKLFF	TRBV14	TRBJ1-4
CASSLSALASYEQYF	TRBV27	TRBJ2-7
CATSHQGATEAFF	TRBV24-1	TRBJ1-1
CAWSVGGFGGNQPQHF	TRBV30	TRBJ1-5
CASSQRLAESLASTDTQYF	TRBV4-3	TRBJ2-3
CASSETSYEQYF	TRBV6-1	TRBJ2-7
CASSTPRWQGSTDTQYF	TRBV21-1	TRBJ2-3
CASSDWDRGYEQYF	TRBV6-1	TRBJ2-7
CSVGQGNDSPLHF	TRBV29-1	TRBJ1-6
CAWGQGELRGYTF	TRBV2	TRBJ1-2
CAWSGDRGQQPQHF	TRBV30	TRBJ1-5
CASSGGIAGEQYF	TRBV5-1	TRBJ2-7
CASSQDQPSGLGTDTQYF	TRBV4-3	TRBJ2-3
CASSPAGTNYGYTF	TRBV7-2	TRBJ1-2
CASSENGGLNTEAFF	TRBV2	TRBJ1-1
CASSVPGTSGTPTDTQYF	TRBV28	TRBJ2-3
CASSYHSYEQYF	TRBV6-2/TRBV6-3	TRBJ2-7
CASSQDRASYGYTF	TRBV4-1	TRBJ1-2
CASSAPRRNRTYEQYF	TRBV7-9	TRBJ2-7
CASSNRGYGEQYF	TRBV28	TRBJ2-7
CASRPDRGPAGTEAFF	TRBV5-1	TRBJ1-1
CASSPGLAGTYEQYF	TRBV4-2	TRBJ2-7
CASSAGRVSVYGYTF	TRBV5-1	TRBJ1-2
CASSQDFGGNGYTF	TRBV3-1/TRBV3-2	TRBJ1-2
CASRLAGSGELFF	TRBV28	TRBJ2-2
CASSQDGLSTDTQYF	TRBV4-2	TRBJ2-3
CASSQGQTNQPQHF	TRBV4-3	TRBJ1-5
CASSLDQSNQPQHF	TRBV4-2	TRBJ1-5